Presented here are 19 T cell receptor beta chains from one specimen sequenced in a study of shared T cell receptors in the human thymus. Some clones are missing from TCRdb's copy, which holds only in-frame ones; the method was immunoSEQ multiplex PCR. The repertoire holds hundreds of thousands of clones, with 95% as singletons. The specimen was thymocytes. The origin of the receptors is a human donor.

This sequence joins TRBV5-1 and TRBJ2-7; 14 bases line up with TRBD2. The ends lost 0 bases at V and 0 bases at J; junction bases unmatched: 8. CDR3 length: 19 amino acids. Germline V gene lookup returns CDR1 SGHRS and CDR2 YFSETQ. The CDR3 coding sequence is TGCGCCAGCAGCTTGGCCGGACTAGCGGGAGGCCCCCCCTCCTACGAGCAGTACTTC. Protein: CASSLAGLAGGPPSYEQYF.

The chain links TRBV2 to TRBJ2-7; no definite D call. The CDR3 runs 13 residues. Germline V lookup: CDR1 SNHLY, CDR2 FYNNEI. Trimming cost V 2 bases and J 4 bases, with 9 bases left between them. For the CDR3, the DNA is TGTGCCAGCAGTGAATTGAAACAATACGAGCAGTACTTC. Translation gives CASSELKQYEQYF.

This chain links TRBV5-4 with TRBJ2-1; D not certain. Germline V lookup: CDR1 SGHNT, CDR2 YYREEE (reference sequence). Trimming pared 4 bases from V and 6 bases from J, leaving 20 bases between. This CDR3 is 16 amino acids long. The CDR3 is CASSPSGTRAINEQFF. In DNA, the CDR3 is TGTGCCAGCAGCCCCTCCGGCACTCGCGCCATCAATGAGCAGTTCTTC.

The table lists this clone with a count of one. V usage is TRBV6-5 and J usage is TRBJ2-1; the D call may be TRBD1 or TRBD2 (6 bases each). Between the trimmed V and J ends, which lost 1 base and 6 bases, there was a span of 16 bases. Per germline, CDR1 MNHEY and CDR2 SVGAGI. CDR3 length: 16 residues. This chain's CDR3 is CASSYFKSEGGNEQFF. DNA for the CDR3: TGTGCCAGCAGTTACTTTAAATCCGAGGGGGGCAATGAGCAGTTCTTC.

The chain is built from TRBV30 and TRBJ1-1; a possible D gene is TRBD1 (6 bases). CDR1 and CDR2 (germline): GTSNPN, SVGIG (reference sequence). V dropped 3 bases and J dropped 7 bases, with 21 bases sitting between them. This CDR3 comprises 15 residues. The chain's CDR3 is CAWSPLWGEGVEAFF. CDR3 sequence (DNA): TGTGCCTGGAGCCCCTTGTGGGGGGAGGGGGTTGAAGCTTTCTTT.

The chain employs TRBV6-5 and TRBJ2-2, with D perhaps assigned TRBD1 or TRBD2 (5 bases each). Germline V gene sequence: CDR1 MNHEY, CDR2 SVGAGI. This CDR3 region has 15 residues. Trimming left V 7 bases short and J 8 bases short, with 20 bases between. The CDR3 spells CASTGLQTEQGELFF. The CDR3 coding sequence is TGTGCCAGCACCGGACTTCAGACAGAGCAAGGGGAGCTGTTTTTT.

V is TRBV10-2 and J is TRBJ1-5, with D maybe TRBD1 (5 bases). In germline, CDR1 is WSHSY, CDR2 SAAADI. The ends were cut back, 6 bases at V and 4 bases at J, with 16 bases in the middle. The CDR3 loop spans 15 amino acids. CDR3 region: CASRRGGSRNQPQHF. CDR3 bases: TGCGCCAGCAGGAGGGGAGGAAGCCGAAATCAGCCCCAGCATTTT.

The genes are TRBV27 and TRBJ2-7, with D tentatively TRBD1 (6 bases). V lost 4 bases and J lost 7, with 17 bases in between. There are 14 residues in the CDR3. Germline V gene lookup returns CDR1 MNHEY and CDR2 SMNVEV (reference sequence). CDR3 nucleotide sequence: TGTGCCAGCAGTTCGACAGGCCCTACTGGTGAGCAGTACTTC. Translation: CASSSTGPTGEQYF.

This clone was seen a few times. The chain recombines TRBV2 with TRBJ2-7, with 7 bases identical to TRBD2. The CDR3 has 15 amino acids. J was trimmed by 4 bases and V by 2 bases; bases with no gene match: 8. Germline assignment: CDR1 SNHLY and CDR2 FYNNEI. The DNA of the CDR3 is TGTGCCAGCAGTGAATTCGCGGGGGAAAAGTACGAGCAGTACTTC. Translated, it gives CASSEFAGEKYEQYF. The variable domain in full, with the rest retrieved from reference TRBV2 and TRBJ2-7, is EPEVTQTPSHQVTQMGQEVILRCVPISNHLYFYWYRQILGQKVEFLVSFYNNEISEKSEIFDDQFSVERPDGSNFTLKIRSTKLEDSAMYFCASSEFAGEKYEQYFGPGTRLTVT.

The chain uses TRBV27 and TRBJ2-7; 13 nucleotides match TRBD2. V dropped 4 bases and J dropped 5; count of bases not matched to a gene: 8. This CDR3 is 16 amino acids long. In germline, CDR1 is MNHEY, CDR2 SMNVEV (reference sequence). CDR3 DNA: TGTGCCAGCAGTTCAACCGGACTAGCGGGAGTCGACGAGCAGTACTTC. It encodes CASSSTGLAGVDEQYF.

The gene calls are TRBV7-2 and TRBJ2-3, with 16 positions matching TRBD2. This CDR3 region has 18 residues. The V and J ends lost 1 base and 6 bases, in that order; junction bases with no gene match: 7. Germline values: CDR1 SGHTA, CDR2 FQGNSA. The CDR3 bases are TGTGCCAGCAGCTTAGTTTCGGGACTAGCGGGAGGGGGTGATACGCAGTATTTT. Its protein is CASSLVSGLAGGGDTQYF.

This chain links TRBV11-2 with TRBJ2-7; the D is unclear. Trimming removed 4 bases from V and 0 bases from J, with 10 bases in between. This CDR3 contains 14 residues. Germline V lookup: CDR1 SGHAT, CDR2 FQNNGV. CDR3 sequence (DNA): TGTGCCAGCAGCTCCCTATTCCACTCCTACGAGCAGTACTTC. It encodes CASSSLFHSYEQYF.

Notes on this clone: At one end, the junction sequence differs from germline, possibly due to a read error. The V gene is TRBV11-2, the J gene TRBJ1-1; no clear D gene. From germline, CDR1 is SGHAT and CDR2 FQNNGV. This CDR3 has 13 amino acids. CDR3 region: CASTLGPNTEAFF. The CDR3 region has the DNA TGTGCCAGCACCTTAGGGCCGAACACTGAAGCTTTCTTT.

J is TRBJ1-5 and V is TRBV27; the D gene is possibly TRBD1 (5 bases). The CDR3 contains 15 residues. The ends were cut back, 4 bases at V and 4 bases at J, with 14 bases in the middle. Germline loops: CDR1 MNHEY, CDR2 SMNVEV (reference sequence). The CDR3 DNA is TGTGCCAGCAGTTCAGTCTACAGGAGAAATCAGCCCCAGCATTTT. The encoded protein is CASSSVYRRNQPQHF.

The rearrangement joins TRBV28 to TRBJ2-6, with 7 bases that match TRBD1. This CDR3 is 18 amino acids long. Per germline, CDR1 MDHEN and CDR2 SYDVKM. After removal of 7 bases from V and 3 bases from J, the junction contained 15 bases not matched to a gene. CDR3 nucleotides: TGTGCCAGCACCCCAAGGCCCAAGGGGGCGGGTGGGGCCAACGTCCTGACTTTC. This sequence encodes CASTPRPKGAGGANVLTF.

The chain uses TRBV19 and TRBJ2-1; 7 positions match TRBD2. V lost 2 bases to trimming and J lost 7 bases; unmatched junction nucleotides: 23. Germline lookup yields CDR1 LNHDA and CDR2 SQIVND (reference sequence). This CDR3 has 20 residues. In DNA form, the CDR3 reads TGTGCCAGTAGTATAATGGGGCGGAGTGGGGGGAGGGCCAGTCGGAATGAGCAGTTCTTC. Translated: CASSIMGRSGGRASRNEQFF.

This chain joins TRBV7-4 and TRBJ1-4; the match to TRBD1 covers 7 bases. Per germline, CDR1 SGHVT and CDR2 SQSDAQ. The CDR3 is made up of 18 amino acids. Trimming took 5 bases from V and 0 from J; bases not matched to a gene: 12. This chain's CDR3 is CASSRNPDGTATNEKLFF. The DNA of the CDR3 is TGTGCCAGCAGCCGTAACCCAGACGGGACAGCAACTAATGAAAAACTGTTTTTT.

Here the CDR3 DNA reads TGTGCCAGCAGCTTAGGGAGTCAGTATGGCTACACCTTC. Protein sequence: CASSLGSQYGYTF. This sequence joins TRBV7-8 and TRBJ1-2; unclear D gene. The CDR3 extends over 13 amino acids. The germline gives CDR1 SGHVS, CDR2 FQNEAQ. The V end was cut by 1 base, the J end by 5 bases, with 8 bases between.

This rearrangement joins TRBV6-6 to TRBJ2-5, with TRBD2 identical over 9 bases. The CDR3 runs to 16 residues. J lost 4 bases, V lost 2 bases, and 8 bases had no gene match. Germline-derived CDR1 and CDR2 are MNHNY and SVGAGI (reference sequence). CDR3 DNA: TGTGCCAGCAGTTACACCCCGGGACTAGCAGGAGAGACCCAGTACTTC. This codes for CASSYTPGLAGETQYF.